This T cell receptor beta chain was recovered during a study of CD8 T cells in ankylosing spondylitis (dated by TCRdb to 2016 to 2017). As for the study more broadly: To find TCR variants linked to disease, the study profiled T cell receptor beta repertoires in ankylosing spondylitis patients and healthy donors. The full study cohort was made up of 25 ankylosing spondylitis patients and 108 healthy donors. Samples of peripheral blood were taken, and for ankylosing spondylitis patients, synovial fluid was collected as well. Paper-wide results and their limitations: Blood from ankylosing spondylitis patients appeared to be characterized by a TCR beta motif made up of several highly homologous amino acid variants. Significant enrichment of the disease-linked clones was reported in matched synovial fluid samples from ankylosing spondylitis patients. A CD8+ phenotype was shown by the disease-linked clones, which were found at relatively low frequencies in peripheral blood. Some motif variants were previously reported in synovial fluid and blood of reactive arthritis patients, suggesting common disease-initiation mechanisms.

In this sample, this clonotype turned up many times. Its antigen remains undetermined. Qualities for individual bases were not recorded, and no much larger clone is one base off. For sequencing, an Illumina HiSeq 2500 was employed. TCR beta libraries were prepared by quantitative 5'-RACE with molecular barcodes. Processing in the source paper ran as follows. Disease-linked TCR variants were identified with a new computational method built on a probabilistic model of VDJ rearrangement. The public reads were reprocessed in TCRdb via fastp at Q25 and MiXCR, keeping in-frame beta chains. Here each entry gathers all rows of one CDR3 protein and keeps the most common genes and DNA. The V and J calls come from TCRdb's annotation, not from the publication. Across this sample there are about 240,000 distinct CDR3 sequences, with roughly a quarter seen only once. 0.5% to 0.65% of the sample lies in the top ten.

Its CDR3 holds 15 amino acids, cysteine through phenylalanine. Left in the record is the CDR3 DNA by itself, 45 bases read in frame from the first base. Trimming at the junction amounts to 4 bases on V and 4 bases on J, and the germline ends lie 13 bases apart. The sample comprised blood, either unsorted or a sorted T cell fraction (not recorded which). The rearranged chain carries TRBV12-3 or TRBV12-4 and TRBJ2-2; the D gene lacks a confident call. The sequence was obtained from a male donor with ankylosing spondylitis or in good health (not recorded which). The nucleotides read TGTGCCAGCAGTTCTGGCGAGATCCGCACCGGGGAGCTGTTTTTT. Its protein product is CASSSGEIRTGELFF.